This note documents a single TCR beta chain sequence. The data belong to a study of blood T cell repertoires in COVID-19. At the level of the study: Samples representing acute and convalescent COVID-19 were sourced from the United States, Italy and Spain. In each case, the material was cDNA or gDNA derived from T cells, B-cell-depleted T cells, or PBMCs.

Germline V gene sequence: CDR1 LNHDA, CDR2 SQIVND (reference sequence). The CDR3 spans 11 residues. V was cut by 9 bases and J by 6 bases, with 8 bases left in between. Original processing methods: Reference gene primer amplification gave nucleated cell count estimates. Sequenced by immunoSEQ multiplex PCR; TCRdb stores in-frame clones only, minus some. The DNA gave D and trimming, while V, J and clone size come from that table. The sample shows about 69,000 clones, approximately 78% of them seen only once. Sequencing was done on a sample of peripheral blood. The rearrangement uses TRBV19 and TRBJ1-4; tentatively, D is TRBD1 (5 bases). This receptor was taken from a human donor in a cohort sampled during active COVID-19. CDR3: CARGPYEKLFF. CDR3 nucleotide sequence: TGTGCCAGGGGGCCTTATGAAAAACTGTTTTTT.